The present T cell receptor (beta chain) was sequenced within a study of control samples from healthy donors and cancer patients. CDR1 is LNHDA, CDR2 SQIVND, per germline (reference sequence). The CDR3 length is 15 residues. The junction had 7 bases not matched to a gene; V was cut back by 5 bases and J by 6 bases. The table came from immunoSEQ multiplex PCR; TCRdb's copy has only in-frame clones and leaves some out. The data hold roughly 30,000 clones, with about 80% observed a single time. The sequenced sample consisted of PBMCs. The source of this sequence is a man between 60 and 75 years old with head and neck cancer. The chain has TRBV19 and TRBJ2-2; 9 bases are shared with TRBD1. CDR3 region: CASSLPGQGAGELFF. The CDR3 DNA sequence: TGTGCCAGTAGTCTCCCGGGACAGGGTGCCGGGGAGCTGTTTTTT.